This TCR beta chain was obtained from a study of cytomegalovirus exposure and HLA in healthy donors. The assay was immunoSEQ multiplex PCR, and TCRdb's table has in-frame clones only and misses some. Of about 280,000 clones in the sample, about 86% were seen once. The count of this clone is one. Germline V gives CDR1 MNHEY, CDR2 SMNVEV (reference sequence). The CDR3 is 16 residues long. Trimming cost V 4 bases and J 7 bases, with 22 bases left between them. This clonotype originated in a woman under 30 in good health and CMV-seronegative. Input material: PBMCs. The chain combines TRBV27 with TRBJ1-2; D is unclear. The CDR3 region has the DNA TGTGCCAGCAGTTCTGGTCCAGCCCGGCTAGTCACTGGCTACACCTTC. The encoded protein is CASSSGPARLVTGYTF.